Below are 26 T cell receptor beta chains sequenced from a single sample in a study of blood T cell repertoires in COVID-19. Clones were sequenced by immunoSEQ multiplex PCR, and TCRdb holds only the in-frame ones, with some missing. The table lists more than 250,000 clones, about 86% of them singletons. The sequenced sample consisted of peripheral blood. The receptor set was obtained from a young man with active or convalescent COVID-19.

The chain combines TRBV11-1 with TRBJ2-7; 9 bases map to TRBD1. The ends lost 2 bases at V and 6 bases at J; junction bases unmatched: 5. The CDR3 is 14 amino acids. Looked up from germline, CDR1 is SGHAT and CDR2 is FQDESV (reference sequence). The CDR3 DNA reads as TGTGCCAGCAGCTTACGGGACAGGGACGGCGAGCAGTACTTC. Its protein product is CASSLRDRDGEQYF. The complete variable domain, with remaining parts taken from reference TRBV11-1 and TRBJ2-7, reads EAEVAQSPRYKITEKSQAVAFWCDPISGHATLYWYRQILGQGPELLVQFQDESVVDDSQLPKDRFSAERLKGVDSTLKIQPAELGDSAMYLCASSLRDRDGEQYFGPGTRLTVT.

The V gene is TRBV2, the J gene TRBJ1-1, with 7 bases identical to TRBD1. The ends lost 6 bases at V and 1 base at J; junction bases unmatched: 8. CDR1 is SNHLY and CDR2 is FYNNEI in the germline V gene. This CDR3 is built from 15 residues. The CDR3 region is CASRAPGTENTEAFF. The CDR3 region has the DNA TGTGCCAGCAGGGCACCCGGGACAGAGAACACTGAAGCTTTCTTT.

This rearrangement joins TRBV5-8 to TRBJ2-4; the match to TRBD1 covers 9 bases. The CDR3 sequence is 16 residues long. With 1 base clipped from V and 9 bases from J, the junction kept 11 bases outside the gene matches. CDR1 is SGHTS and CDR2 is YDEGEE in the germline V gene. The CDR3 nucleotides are TGTGCCAGCAGCTTGACCTACGGGACAGGGCTAAGCATTCAGTACTTC. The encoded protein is CASSLTYGTGLSIQYF.

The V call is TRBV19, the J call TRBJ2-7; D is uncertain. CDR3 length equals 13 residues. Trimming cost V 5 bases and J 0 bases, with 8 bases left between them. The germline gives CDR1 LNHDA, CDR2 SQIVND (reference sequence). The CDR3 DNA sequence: TGTGCCAGTAGTGTAACTATCTCCTACGAGCAGTACTTC. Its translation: CASSVTISYEQYF. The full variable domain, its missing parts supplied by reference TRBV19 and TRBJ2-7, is DGGITQSPKYLFRKEGQNVTLSCEQNLNHDAMYWYRQDPGQGLRLIYYSQIVNDFQKGDIAEGYSVSREKKESFPLTVTSAQKNPTAFYLCASSVTISYEQYFGPGTRLTVT.

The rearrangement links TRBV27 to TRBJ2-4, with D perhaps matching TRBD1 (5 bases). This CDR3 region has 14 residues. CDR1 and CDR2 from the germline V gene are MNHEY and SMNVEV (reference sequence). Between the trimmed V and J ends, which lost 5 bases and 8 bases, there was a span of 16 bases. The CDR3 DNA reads TGTGCCAGCAGTCAAACCCAGGGTGGCCACATTCAGTACTTC. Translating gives CASSQTQGGHIQYF.

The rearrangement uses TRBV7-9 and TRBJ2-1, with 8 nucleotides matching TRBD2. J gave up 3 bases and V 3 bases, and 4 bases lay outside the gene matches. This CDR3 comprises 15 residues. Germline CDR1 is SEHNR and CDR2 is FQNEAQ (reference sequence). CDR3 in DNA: TGTGCCAGCAGCTTGCTAGCGGGCATCTACAATGAGCAGTTCTTC. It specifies CASSLLAGIYNEQFF.

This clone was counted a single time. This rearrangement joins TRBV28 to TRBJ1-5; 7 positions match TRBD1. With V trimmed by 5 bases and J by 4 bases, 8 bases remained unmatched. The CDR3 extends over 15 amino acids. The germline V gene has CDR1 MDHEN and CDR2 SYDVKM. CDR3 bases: TGTGCCAGCAGTCCCGGGGACAGACTGAATCAGCCCCAGCATTTT. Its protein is CASSPGDRLNQPQHF.

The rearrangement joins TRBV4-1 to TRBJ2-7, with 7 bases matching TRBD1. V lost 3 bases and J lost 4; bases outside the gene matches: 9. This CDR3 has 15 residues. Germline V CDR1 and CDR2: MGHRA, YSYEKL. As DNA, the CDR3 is TGCGCCAGCAGCCATTTGACAGGGAATCGATACGAGCAGTACTTC. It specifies CASSHLTGNRYEQYF.

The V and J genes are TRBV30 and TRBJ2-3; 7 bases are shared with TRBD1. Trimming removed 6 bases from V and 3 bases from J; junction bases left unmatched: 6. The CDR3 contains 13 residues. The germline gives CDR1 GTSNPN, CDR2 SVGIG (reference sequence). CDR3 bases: TGTGCCTGCCTCAAGGGGGCAACAGATACGCAGTATTTT. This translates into CACLKGATDTQYF.

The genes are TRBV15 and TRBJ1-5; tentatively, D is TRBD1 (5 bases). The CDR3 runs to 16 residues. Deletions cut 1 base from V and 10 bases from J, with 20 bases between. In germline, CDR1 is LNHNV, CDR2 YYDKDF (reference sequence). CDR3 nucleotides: TGTGCCACCAGCAGAGGAGGCCAGGGTTGGGAAAAACCCCAGCATTTT. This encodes CATSRGGQGWEKPQHF.

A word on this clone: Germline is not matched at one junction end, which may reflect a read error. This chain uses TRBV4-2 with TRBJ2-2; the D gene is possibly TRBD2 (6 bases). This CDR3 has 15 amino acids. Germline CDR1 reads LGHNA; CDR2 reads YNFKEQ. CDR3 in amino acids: CASSQHGGNSGELFF. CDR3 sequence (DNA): TGTGCCAGCAGCCAGCACGGGGGTAACAGCGGGGAGCTGTTTTTT.

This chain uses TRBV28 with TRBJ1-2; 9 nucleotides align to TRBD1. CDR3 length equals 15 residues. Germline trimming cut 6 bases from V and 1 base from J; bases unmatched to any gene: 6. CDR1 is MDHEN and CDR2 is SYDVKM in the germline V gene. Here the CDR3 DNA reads TGTGCCAGCAGCTATCCGGGACAGGGTAACTATGGCTACACCTTC. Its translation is CASSYPGQGNYGYTF.

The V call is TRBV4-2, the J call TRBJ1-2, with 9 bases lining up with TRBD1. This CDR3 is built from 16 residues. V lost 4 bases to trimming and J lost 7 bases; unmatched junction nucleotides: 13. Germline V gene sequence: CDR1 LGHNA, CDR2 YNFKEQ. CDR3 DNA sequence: TGTGCCAGCAGCCGCGGACAGGGGAATGGTGACGGTGGCTACACCTTC. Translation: CASSRGQGNGDGGYTF.

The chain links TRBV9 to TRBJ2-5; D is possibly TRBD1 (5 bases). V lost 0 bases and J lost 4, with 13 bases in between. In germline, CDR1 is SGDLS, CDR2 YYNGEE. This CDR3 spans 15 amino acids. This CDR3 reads CASSVAGMKTETQYF. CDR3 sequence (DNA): TGTGCCAGCAGCGTAGCAGGGATGAAGACAGAGACCCAGTACTTC.

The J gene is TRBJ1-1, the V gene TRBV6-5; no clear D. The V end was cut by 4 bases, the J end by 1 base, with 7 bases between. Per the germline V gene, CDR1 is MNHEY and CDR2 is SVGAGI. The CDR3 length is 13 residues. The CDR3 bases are TGTGCCAGCAGTTTACTCTCGAACACTGAAGCTTTCTTT. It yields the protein CASSLLSNTEAFF.

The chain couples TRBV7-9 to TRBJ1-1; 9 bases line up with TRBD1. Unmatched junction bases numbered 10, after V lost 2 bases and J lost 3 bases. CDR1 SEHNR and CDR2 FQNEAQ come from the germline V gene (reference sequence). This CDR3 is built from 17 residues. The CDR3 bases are TGTGCCAGCAGCTTACGGCTGGGGACAGGGAGGTACACTGAAGCTTTCTTT. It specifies CASSLRLGTGRYTEAFF.

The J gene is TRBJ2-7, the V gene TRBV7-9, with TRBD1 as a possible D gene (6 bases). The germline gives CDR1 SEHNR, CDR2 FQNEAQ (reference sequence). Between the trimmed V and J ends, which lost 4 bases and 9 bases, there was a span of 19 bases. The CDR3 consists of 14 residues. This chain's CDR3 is CASSSQGGSWGQYF. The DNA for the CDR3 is TGTGCCAGCAGCTCCCAAGGGGGAAGCTGGGGGCAGTACTTC.

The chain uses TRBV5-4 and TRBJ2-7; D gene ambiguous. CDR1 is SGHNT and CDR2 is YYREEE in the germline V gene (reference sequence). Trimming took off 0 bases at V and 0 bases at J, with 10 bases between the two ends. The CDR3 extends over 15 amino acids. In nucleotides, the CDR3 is TGTGCCAGCAGCTTGGCCGGTCACGGCTCCTACGAGCAGTACTTC. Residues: CASSLAGHGSYEQYF.

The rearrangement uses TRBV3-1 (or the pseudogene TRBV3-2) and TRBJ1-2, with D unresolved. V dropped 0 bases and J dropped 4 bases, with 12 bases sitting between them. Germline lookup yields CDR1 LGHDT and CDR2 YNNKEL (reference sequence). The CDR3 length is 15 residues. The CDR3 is CASSQDRDQVYGYTF. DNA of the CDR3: TGTGCCAGCAGCCAAGATAGAGATCAGGTCTATGGCTACACCTTC.

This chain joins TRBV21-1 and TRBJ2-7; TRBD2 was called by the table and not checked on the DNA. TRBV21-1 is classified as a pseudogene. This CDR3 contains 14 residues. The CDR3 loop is CASESGRAAYEQYF. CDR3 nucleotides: TGTGCCAGCGAAAGCGGGAGGGCCGCTTACGAGCAGTACTTC.

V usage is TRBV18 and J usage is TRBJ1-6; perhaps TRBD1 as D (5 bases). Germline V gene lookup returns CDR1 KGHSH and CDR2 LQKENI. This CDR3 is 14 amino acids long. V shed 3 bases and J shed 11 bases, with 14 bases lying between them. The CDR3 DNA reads TGTGCCAGCTCACCTCCGGAGGGGCGAGCACCCCTCCACTTT. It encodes CASSPPEGRAPLHF.

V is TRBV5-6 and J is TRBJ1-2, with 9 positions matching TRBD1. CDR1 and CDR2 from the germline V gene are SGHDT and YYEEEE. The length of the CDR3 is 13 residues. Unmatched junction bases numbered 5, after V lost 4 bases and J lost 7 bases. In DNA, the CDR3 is TGTGCCAGCAGCGCACGGGACAGGGCTGGCTACACCTTC. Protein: CASSARDRAGYTF. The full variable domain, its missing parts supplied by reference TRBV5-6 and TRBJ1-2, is DAGVTQSPTHLIKTRGQQVTLRCSPKSGHDTVSWYQQALGQGPQFIFQYYEEEERQRGNFPDRFSGHQFPNYSSELNVNALLLGDSALYLCASSARDRAGYTFGSGTRLTVV.

In DNA form, the CDR3 reads TGCAGTGCAACCCCCTTGGCCGAGCAGTTCTTC. It encodes CSATPLAEQFF. The chain is built from TRBV20-1 and TRBJ2-1; no clear D. Per germline, CDR1 DFQATT and CDR2 SNEGSKA (reference sequence). Trimming pared 6 bases from V and 10 bases from J, leaving 13 bases between. This CDR3 spans 11 amino acids.

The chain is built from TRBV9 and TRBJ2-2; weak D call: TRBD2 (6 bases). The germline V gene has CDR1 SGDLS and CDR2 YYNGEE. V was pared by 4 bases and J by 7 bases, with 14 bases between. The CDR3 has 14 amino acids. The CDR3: CASSPGGGGGELFF. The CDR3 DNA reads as TGTGCCAGCAGCCCCGGGGGAGGAGGCGGGGAGCTGTTTTTT.

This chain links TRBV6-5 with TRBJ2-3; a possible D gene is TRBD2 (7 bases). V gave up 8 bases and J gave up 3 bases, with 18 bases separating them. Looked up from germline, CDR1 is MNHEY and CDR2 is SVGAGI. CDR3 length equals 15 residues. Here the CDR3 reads CASSRGGVGTDTQYF. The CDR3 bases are TGTGCCAGCTCCCGAGGGGGGGTAGGGACAGATACGCAGTATTTT.

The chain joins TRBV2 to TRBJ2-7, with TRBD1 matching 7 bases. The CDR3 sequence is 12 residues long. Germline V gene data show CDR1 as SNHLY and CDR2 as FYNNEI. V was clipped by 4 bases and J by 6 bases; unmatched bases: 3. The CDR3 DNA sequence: TGTGCCAGCAGTGGGGACAGTGGCGAGCAGTACTTC. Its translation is CASSGDSGEQYF.